The rows below give T cell receptor beta chains drawn from one sample of a study of neurological immune-mediated disorders. TCRdb passed the 5' RACE reads through MiXCR, listing each CDR3 protein once. This sample has more than 40,000 distinct CDR3 sequences, with roughly 15% found just once. The sequenced sample was CD4+ T cells from blood. The receptors were sampled from a woman aged 55-69 years with HTLV-1-associated myelopathy (HAM/TSP). Both conserved end residues are part of each CDR3. The D gene is left open where the match is weak. Clone size is stated in some rows and not others, as once, few, many or a class when expanded.

TRBJ2-2	-	TRBV6-2/TRBV6-3	many	CASSFHERNTGELFF	TGTGCCAGCAGTTTCCATGAGAGGAACACCGGGGAGCTGTTTTTT
TRBJ2-1	-	TRBV28	many	CASSLRTPNEQFF	TGTGCCAGCAGTTTACGGACCCCCAATGAGCAGTTCTTC
TRBJ1-2	-	TRBV7-9	many	CASSLLGNGYTF	TGTGCCAGCAGCTTACTGGGGAATGGCTACACCTTC
TRBJ1-5	TRBD1	TRBV5-6	many	CASSRQGTRLNQPQHF	TGTGCCAGCAGCCGACAGGGTACGAGGCTTAATCAGCCCCAGCATTTT
TRBJ1-2	TRBD1	TRBV27	many	CASSLSGQVFSGYTF	TGTGCCAGCAGTTTATCGGGACAGGTCTTCTCTGGCTACACCTTC
TRBJ2-1	-	TRBV5-1	medium-sized	CASSLVPGSYNEQFF	TGCGCCAGCAGCTTGGTGCCGGGGTCCTACAATGAGCAGTTCTTC
TRBJ2-3	-	TRBV5-1	many	CASSFLDTQYF	TGCGCCAGCAGCTTTTTAGATACGCAGTATTTT
TRBJ1-1	-	TRBV5-1	many	CASSLGGRLPRNTEAFF	TGCGCCAGCAGCTTGGGGGGCCGACTCCCCCGAAACACTGAAGCTTTCTTT
TRBJ1-6	-	TRBV5-1	many	CASSLDNSDNSPLHF	TGCGCCAGCAGCTTGGATAACTCCGATAATTCACCCCTCCACTTT
TRBJ1-1	-	TRBV5-1	many	CASSLAQGGTEAFF	TGCGCCAGCAGCTTGGCACAGGGAGGCACTGAAGCTTTCTTT
TRBJ1-6	-	TRBV21-1	many	CASSKGPPGHYNSPLHF	TGTGCCAGCAGCAAGGGCCCCCCAGGGCACTATAATTCACCCCTCCACTTT
TRBJ2-5	-	TRBV5-1	many	CASSLAQGAAQETQYF	TGCGCCAGCAGCTTGGCGCAGGGTGCCGCACAAGAGACCCAGTACTTC
TRBJ2-7	TRBD1	TRBV5-1	many	CASSLRDRWDEQYF	TGCGCCAGCAGCCTACGGGACAGGTGGGACGAGCAGTACTTC
TRBJ1-1	-	TRBV12-3/TRBV12-4	many	CASSKNIGGNTEAFF	TGTGCCAGCAGCAAAAACATCGGAGGGAACACTGAAGCTTTCTTT
TRBJ1-4	-	TRBV7-8	many	CASSFQQGGNEKLFF	TGTGCCAGCAGCTTCCAACAGGGAGGGAATGAAAAACTGTTTTTT
TRBJ2-2	-	TRBV7-7	many	CASSELVNTGELFF	TGTGCTAGCAGCGAACTAGTAAACACCGGGGAGCTGTTTTTT
TRBJ1-1	-	TRBV3-1	-	CASSHSGVTEAFF	TGTGCCAGCTCCCATTCAGGGGTCACTGAAGCTTTCTTT
TRBJ1-1	-	TRBV5-1	many	CASSLQGRDTEAFF	TGCGCCAGCAGCTTGCAGGGCAGGGACACTGAAGCTTTCTTT
TRBJ2-3	-	TRBV18	-	CANSTELPQYF	TGTGCCAACTCAACGGAGCTCCCGCAGTATTTT
TRBJ2-7	TRBD1	TRBV2	medium-sized	CASSLTGPLYEQYF	TGTGCCAGCAGCCTGACAGGGCCCCTCTACGAGCAGTACTTC
TRBJ1-5	-	TRBV6-5	once	CASSATESGDQPQHF	TGTGCCAGCAGCGCCACAGAGTCAGGGGATCAGCCCCAGCATTTT
TRBJ1-4	TRBD1	TRBV20-1	many	CSARDPRQGGNDEKLFF	TGCAGTGCTAGAGATCCCCGACAGGGCGGGAACGATGAAAAACTGTTTTTT